The rows below give T cell receptor beta chains drawn from one sample of a study of response to subunit inactivated influenza vaccine. One entry per CDR3 protein results from TCRdb running MiXCR on the RT-PCR reads. The sample has 800,000 or so distinct CDR3 sequences; less than 25% are singletons. The sample here was PBMCs from blood, taken 4 to 6 days after vaccination. Receptors were obtained from a man in his fifties or sixties who received an inactivated influenza vaccine. Each CDR3 is given with its conserved first and last residue. The D gene is left open where the match is weak. Clone size is given for some rows only: seen once, a few or many times, or a class if the clone is expanded.

clone_size | d_call | j_call | v_call | cdr3_aa | cdr3_nt
NA | NA | TRBJ1-2 | TRBV7-2 | CASSQDVKNYGYTF | TGTGCCAGCAGCCAAGACGTGAAAAACTATGGCTACACCTTC
few | TRBD2 | TRBJ2-1 | TRBV3-1 | CASSQVSGGAYEQFF | TGTGCCAGCAGCCAAGTTAGCGGGGGGGCCTATGAGCAGTTCTTC
NA | TRBD1 | TRBJ1-1 | TRBV5-1 | CASSSTGTGGPGVAFF | TGCGCCAGCAGCTCTACCGGGACAGGTGGTCCCGGGGTAGCTTTCTTT
few | NA | TRBJ1-5 | TRBV6-5 | CASSSFQTGGGNQPQHF | TGTGCCAGCAGTTCCTTTCAAACGGGGGGCGGCAATCAGCCCCAGCATTTT
NA | NA | TRBJ2-7 | TRBV11-2 | CASSSIRGHDYEQYF | TGTGCCAGCAGCAGTATCCGGGGCCACGACTACGAGCAGTACTTC
NA | NA | TRBJ1-6 | TRBV20-1 | CSARVVGGISPLHF | TGCAGTGCTAGAGTGGTGGGAGGGATTTCACCCCTCCACTTT
many | NA | TRBJ2-1 | TRBV12-3/TRBV12-4 | CASRLSGGPYNEQFF | TGTGCCAGCAGACTTAGCGGCGGTCCCTACAATGAGCAGTTCTTC
few | NA | TRBJ1-4 | TRBV5-1 | CASSLGSGGGQEKLFF | TGCGCCAGCAGCTTGGGAAGCGGAGGAGGGCAGGAAAAACTGTTTTTT
few | TRBD2 | TRBJ2-5 | TRBV20-1 | CSARRGGVAETQYF | TGCAGTGCCCGGCGGGGGGGCGTAGCGGAGACCCAGTACTTC
NA | TRBD2 | TRBJ2-3 | TRBV20-1 | CSARDPGGVLADTQYF | TGCAGTGCTAGAGATCCGGGGGGGGTACTCGCAGATACGCAGTATTTT
few | TRBD2 | TRBJ2-7 | TRBV4-1 | CASSQSLPGLATYEQYF | TGCGCCAGCAGCCAATCTCTGCCGGGACTAGCGACCTACGAGCAGTACTTC
NA | NA | TRBJ2-7 | TRBV5-1 | CASSFDFTYEQYF | TGCGCCAGCAGCTTCGACTTCACGTACGAGCAGTACTTC
NA | NA | TRBJ2-1 | TRBV18 | CASSPINPGIPDEQFF | TGTGCCAGCTCACCCATCAACCCCGGGATTCCCGATGAGCAGTTCTTC
NA | TRBD2 | TRBJ2-3 | TRBV11-2 | CASSLELAGGQTDTQYF | TGTGCCAGCAGCTTAGAACTAGCGGGAGGGCAAACAGATACGCAGTATTTT
few | TRBD1 | TRBJ2-1 | TRBV4-2 | CASSQYRDRPNEQFF | TGTGCCAGCAGCCAGTACCGGGACAGGCCCAATGAGCAGTTCTTC
NA | TRBD2 | TRBJ2-7 | TRBV6-6 | CAPDSSGYEQYF | TGTGCCCCCGATTCTAGCGGGTACGAGCAGTACTTC
few | NA | TRBJ2-7 | TRBV12-3/TRBV12-4 | CASRSGRGSYEQYF | TGTGCCAGCAGATCGGGCCGAGGCTCCTACGAGCAGTACTTC
many | NA | TRBJ1-1 | TRBV5-1 | CASSLSENTEAFF | TGCGCCAGCAGCTTGAGTGAGAACACTGAAGCTTTCTTT
few | TRBD1 | TRBJ1-5 | TRBV28 | CASSFGTAPQPQHF | TGTGCCAGCAGTTTCGGGACAGCCCCTCAGCCCCAGCATTTT
NA | TRBD1 | TRBJ2-3 | TRBV27 | CASSRTGFDTQYF | TGTGCCAGCAGTCGGACAGGGTTTGATACGCAGTATTTT
NA | NA | TRBJ2-7 | TRBV9 | CASSVEGAFTYEQYF | TGTGCCAGCAGCGTAGAAGGCGCGTTTACCTACGAGCAGTACTTC
many | NA | TRBJ2-5 | TRBV7-9 | CASSFSGTGETQYF | TGTGCCAGCAGCTTTTCAGGGACGGGGGAGACCCAGTACTTC
NA | NA | TRBJ1-2 | TRBV12-3/TRBV12-4 | CASSFGRDFNGYTF | TGTGCCAGCAGTTTCGGCAGGGATTTTAATGGCTACACCTTC
NA | NA | TRBJ2-5 | TRBV27 | CARHLVGSETQYF | TGTGCCAGACATCTCGTGGGGTCAGAGACCCAGTACTTC
NA | NA | TRBJ2-1 | TRBV6-2/TRBV6-3 | CASSSRPYNEQFF | TGTGCCAGCAGCTCCAGGCCCTACAATGAGCAGTTCTTC
NA | TRBD1 | TRBJ2-7 | TRBV5-1 | CASSPEGDRGEQYF | TGCGCCAGCAGCCCCGAAGGCGACAGGGGCGAGCAGTACTTC
NA | NA | TRBJ2-3 | TRBV27 | CASSFVLWASVPDTQYF | TGTGCCAGCAGTTTTGTATTATGGGCCTCTGTCCCGGATACGCAGTATTTT
few | TRBD2 | TRBJ2-5 | TRBV12-3/TRBV12-4 | CASSLAAGGLQETQYF | TGTGCCAGCAGTTTAGCAGCGGGGGGCCTCCAAGAGACCCAGTACTTC
NA | NA | TRBJ2-1 | TRBV20-1 | CSARGGGLVSGEQFF | TGCAGTGCTAGAGGTGGAGGGCTAGTGTCCGGTGAGCAGTTCTTC
NA | TRBD2 | TRBJ2-4 | TRBV18 | CASSPRTSGDIQYF | TGTGCCAGCTCACCTCGGACTAGCGGGGACATTCAGTACTTC
many | TRBD1 | TRBJ1-4 | TRBV12-3/TRBV12-4 | CASSQTGTGGEKLFF | TGTGCCAGCAGTCAGACCGGGACAGGGGGTGAAAAACTGTTTTTT
NA | TRBD1 | TRBJ2-5 | TRBV4-3 | CASSQGDRLYF | TGCGCCAGCAGCCAAGGGGACAGGCTGTACTTC
few | NA | TRBJ2-2 | TRBV6-1 | CASSAGALTGELFF | TGTGCCAGCAGCGCCGGGGCCTTGACCGGGGAGCTGTTTTTT
NA | NA | TRBJ1-2 | TRBV5-7 | CASSLGRGRGYTF | TGTGCCAGCAGCTTGGGACGGGGGCGCGGCTACACCTTC
NA | NA | TRBJ2-5 | TRBV28 | CASKSGPSVETQYF | TGTGCCAGCAAGTCTGGGCCGTCTGTGGAGACCCAGTACTTC
many | NA | TRBJ2-1 | TRBV12-3/TRBV12-4 | CASSLRLPGINEQFF | TGTGCCAGCAGTTTAAGGTTGCCAGGGATCAATGAGCAGTTCTTC
many | NA | TRBJ2-1 | TRBV7-2 | CASSLAFHYNEQFF | TGTGCCAGCAGCTTAGCATTCCACTACAATGAGCAGTTCTTC
few | NA | TRBJ2-7 | TRBV5-1 | CASSFTGPPYEQYF | TGCGCCAGCAGCTTTACGGGACCGCCCTACGAGCAGTACTTC
many | NA | TRBJ1-1 | TRBV7-2 | CASSLVSSEAFF | TGTGCCAGCAGCTTAGTTTCTTCTGAAGCTTTCTTT
few | TRBD2 | TRBJ2-1 | TRBV3-1 | CASSQDLAGGHNEQFF | TGTGCCAGCAGCCAAGACTTAGCGGGAGGTCACAATGAGCAGTTCTTC
NA | NA | TRBJ2-2 | TRBV9 | CASSVDRGQNTGELFF | TGTGCCAGCAGCGTAGATCGCGGACAGAACACCGGGGAGCTGTTTTTT
few | TRBD1 | TRBJ2-5 | TRBV7-2 | CASSYRGRRETQYF | TGTGCCAGCAGCTACAGGGGGCGGCGGGAGACCCAGTACTTC
few | TRBD2 | TRBJ2-1 | TRBV6-2/TRBV6-3 | CASRPGLGPMDEQFF | TGTGCCAGCAGACCAGGACTAGGTCCGATGGATGAGCAGTTCTTC
NA | NA | TRBJ2-7 | TRBV6-2/TRBV6-3 | CASSYMVTYEQYF | TGTGCCAGCAGTTACATGGTGACCTACGAGCAGTACTTC
few | NA | TRBJ1-2 | TRBV5-1 | CASSLGRTPGYGYTF | TGCGCCAGCAGCTTGGGCAGGACCCCCGGTTATGGCTACACCTTC
few | TRBD1 | TRBJ2-1 | TRBV7-3 | CASSLSTRGRGEQFF | TGTGCCAGCAGCTTATCGACCAGGGGGCGCGGGGAGCAGTTCTTC
NA | NA | TRBJ1-1 | TRBV6-1 | CASSTRSWRESTEAFF | TGTGCCAGCAGCACCCGTTCTTGGAGGGAGAGTACTGAAGCTTTCTTT
many | TRBD2 | TRBJ2-1 | TRBV20-1 | CSAAPWTSGRDNEQFF | TGCAGTGCTGCGCCCTGGACTAGCGGGAGGGACAATGAGCAGTTCTTC